The clone carrying this TCR beta chain appeared once. Its target is not known. A multiplex PCR was run with 60 Vbeta primers and 13 Jbeta primers. Measured with immunoSEQ multiplex PCR; TCRdb has only the in-frame clones, and not every one. This table holds 120,000 to 150,000 clones, over 60% found once. This specimen comes from a study of cytomegalovirus exposure and HLA in healthy donors. As for the study in general: Early on, a data release was issued that held roughly 80 million unique TCRs from HLA-typed donors.

Germline V gene sequence: CDR1 ENHRY, CDR2 SYGVKD. The CDR3 has 19 amino acids. Trimming took 6 bases from V and 4 from J; bases not matched to a gene: 18. General study results and limits: Cytomegalovirus association was assigned to more than 150 TCR beta chains. Highly shared sequence variants in one cluster were likely a sequencing artifact.

The sequence came from a male donor in good health and CMV-seronegative. The sample comprised PBMCs. The V and J genes are TRBV10-3 and TRBJ1-2; 12 bases match TRBD1. Here the CDR3 reads CAISGTKPGQGAPVYGYTF. In nucleotides, the CDR3 is TGTGCCATCAGCGGGACAAAACCGGGACAGGGGGCCCCAGTCTATGGCTACACCTTC.